These 24 T cell receptor beta chains were sequenced from one sample in a study of identical twins. Each CDR3 protein is one row after TCRdb ran MiXCR on the 5' RACE reads. In the table there are 1.5 million to 2 million distinct CDR3 sequences, about 30% of which are singletons. Sequenced input: cord blood. Every receptor here comes from a newborn girl in good health.

Concerning this clonotype itself: At one end, the junction sequence differs from germline, possibly due to a read error. This chain uses TRBV27 with TRBJ1-2; 8 positions agree with TRBD1. From germline, CDR1 is MNHEY and CDR2 SMNVEV (reference sequence). The CDR3 has 15 amino acids. The CDR3 bases are TGTGCCAGCAGTACCGACAGGGGAGCTAACTATGACTACACCTTC. The encoded protein is CASSTDRGANYDYTF.

This chain connects TRBV9 to TRBJ2-1; no firm D call. Germline values: CDR1 SGDLS, CDR2 YYNGEE. The CDR3 consists of 13 residues. Deletions cut 4 bases from V and 7 bases from J, with 12 bases between. CDR3 in DNA: TGTGCCAGCAGCCCCCGGACGGTGAATGAGCAGTTCTTC. This sequence encodes CASSPRTVNEQFF.

The V and J genes are TRBV12-3 or TRBV12-4 and TRBJ2-3; 7 nucleotides match TRBD2. After removal of 3 bases from V and 3 bases from J, the junction contained 9 bases not matched to a gene. The CDR3 spans 16 residues. The CDR3 is CASSFSYAGETDTQYF. CDR3 coding DNA: TGTGCCAGCAGTTTTTCGTATGCGGGGGAAACAGATACGCAGTATTTT.

The CDR3 DNA sequence: TGTGCCATCAGTGGGGTGTCTAGCTCCTACAATGAGCAGTTCTTC. It codes for CAISGVSSSYNEQFF. The rearrangement joins TRBV10-3 to TRBJ2-1, with D unclear. Trimming stripped 4 bases from V and 0 bases from J, with 10 bases between. The length of the CDR3 is 15 residues. Germline CDR1 and CDR2: ENHRY and SYGVKD.

This clonotype was seen more than once but under ten times. The genes are TRBV10-3 and TRBJ2-3; TRBD2 agrees at 10 bases. This CDR3 has 16 amino acids. V trimming: 2 bases; J trimming: 2 bases; junction bases outside the gene matches: 4. CDR1 and CDR2 from the germline V gene are ENHRY and SYGVKD. CDR3 loop: CAISEVAGGPTDTQYF. The CDR3 coding sequence is TGTGCCATCAGTGAGGTAGCGGGGGGCCCCACAGATACGCAGTATTTT.

V and J are TRBV18 and TRBJ1-4; 8 nucleotides line up with TRBD1. J gave up 0 bases and V 1 base, and 10 bases lay outside the gene matches. CDR3 length: 19 residues. The germline CDR1 and CDR2 sequences are KGHSH and LQKENI. CDR3 in DNA: TGTGCCAGCTCACCACGAATCGGGACAGGTTCTTCAACTAATGAAAAACTGTTTTTT. It is translated as CASSPRIGTGSSTNEKLFF.

This clonotype occurred a few times. The V call is TRBV27, the J call TRBJ2-7; 7 bases line up with TRBD1. Looked up from germline, CDR1 is MNHEY and CDR2 is SMNVEV (reference sequence). The CDR3 is 14 amino acids. Trimming cost V 4 bases and J 2 bases; bases outside gene matches: 5. The CDR3 nucleotides are TGTGCCAGCAGTTCGACAGGGCTGCCCTACGAGCAGTACTTC. Amino acids: CASSSTGLPYEQYF.

Concerning this clonotype itself: Lacking the conserved final phenylalanine or tryptophan, this CDR3 likely reflects a read error. The genes are TRBV6-2 or TRBV6-3 and TRBJ1-5; 9 bases line up with TRBD1. Per the germline V gene, CDR1 is MNHEY and CDR2 is SVGEGT. J was trimmed by 5 bases and V by 2 bases; bases with no gene match: 13. The CDR3 consists of 18 residues. The CDR3 here is CASSYLLTRDRAYQPQHS. The CDR3 coding sequence is TGTGCCAGCAGTTACCTACTCACGCGGGACAGGGCCTATCAGCCCCAGCATTCT.

This clonotype turned up a few times. This chain connects TRBV27 to TRBJ2-3; a weak D match, TRBD2 (6 bases). From germline, CDR1 is MNHEY and CDR2 SMNVEV (reference sequence). V dropped 5 bases and J dropped 1 base, with 16 bases sitting between them. CDR3 length equals 16 residues. The CDR3 sequence is CASSPLMGGGTDTQYF. CDR3 bases: TGTGCCAGCAGTCCCCTCATGGGCGGGGGCACAGATACGCAGTATTTT.

This clonotype was found a few times. The chain links TRBV5-1 to TRBJ2-7; 13 bases agree with TRBD2. The CDR3 has 17 amino acids. V dropped 2 bases and J dropped 2; count of bases not matched to a gene: 7. CDR1 SGHRS and CDR2 YFSETQ come from the germline V gene. The CDR3 loop reads CASSFTSGREFPYEQYF. The CDR3 nucleotides read TGCGCCAGCAGCTTTACTAGCGGGAGGGAATTTCCCTACGAGCAGTACTTC. The full variable domain, its missing parts supplied by reference TRBV5-1 and TRBJ2-7, is KAGVTQTPRYLIKTRGQQVTLSCSPISGHRSVSWYQQTPGQGLQFLFEYFSETQRNKGNFPGRFSGRQFSNSRSEMNVSTLELGDSALYLCASSFTSGREFPYEQYFGPGTRLTVT.

The chain employs TRBV20-1 and TRBJ1-4, with TRBD1 matching over 9 bases. CDR3 length: 16 residues. The ends lost 3 bases at V and 2 bases at J; junction bases unmatched: 7. The V gene's germline CDR1 is DFQATT and CDR2 SNEGSKA (reference sequence). The CDR3 DNA follows: TGCAGTGCTAGCGACCGGGACAGGGAGACTAATGAAAAACTGTTTTTT. Translation gives CSASDRDRETNEKLFF.

A single count supports this clonotype. V and J are TRBV20-1 and TRBJ2-5, with 15 bases matching TRBD2. The CDR3 contains 15 residues. V shed 1 base and J 11 bases; nucleotides not matched to a gene: 8. CDR1 is DFQATT, CDR2 SNEGSKA, per germline (reference sequence). Here the CDR3 DNA reads TGCAGTGCTAGAGGGACTAGCGGGGGGGTCAATGAGCAGTACTTC. It translates to CSARGTSGGVNEQYF.

In nucleotides, the CDR3 is TGCAGTGTACTACAACCGGGAGAGACCCAGTACTTC. Translated: CSVLQPGETQYF. The chain is built from TRBV20-1 and TRBJ2-5, with no clear D. Per the germline V gene, CDR1 is DFQATT and CDR2 is SNEGSKA (reference sequence). CDR3 length: 12 amino acids. The V gene lost 7 bases and the J gene lost 4 bases, with 13 bases spanning the gap.

The sample holds many counts of this clonotype. The chain combines TRBV29-1 with TRBJ1-2; D remains ambiguous. Per the germline V gene, CDR1 is SQVTM and CDR2 is ANQGSEA. Trimming took off 4 bases at V and 1 base at J, with 13 bases between the two ends. The CDR3 is 14 residues long. CDR3: CSVVPLDNNYGYTF. CDR3 nucleotides: TGCAGCGTTGTACCCCTTGACAATAACTATGGCTACACCTTC.

The CDR3 loop is CASTRDRSSGYTF. DNA for the CDR3: TGTGCCAGCACCAGAGACAGGTCCTCTGGCTACACCTTC. This chain links TRBV6-2 or TRBV6-3 with TRBJ1-2; possible D gene TRBD1, 6 bases. CDR3 size: 13 residues. The germline V gene has CDR1 MNHEY and CDR2 SVGEGT. V was cut by 7 bases and J by 7 bases, with 16 bases left in between.

J is TRBJ1-6 and V is TRBV4-2; tentative D call: TRBD1 (5 bases). This CDR3 region has 18 residues. CDR1 is LGHNA and CDR2 is YNFKEQ in the germline V gene. The V end lost 3 bases, the J end lost 7 bases, and 22 bases lay between the germline ends. Here the CDR3 DNA reads TGTGCCAGCAGCCAGGGCTTGCATATCGGGGCGGCGAATTCACCCCTCCACTTT. This sequence encodes CASSQGLHIGAANSPLHF.

The chain couples TRBV3-1 to TRBJ2-4; D is unresolved. Trimming took 3 bases from V and 0 from J, leaving 6 bases between them. In germline, CDR1 is LGHDT, CDR2 YNNKEL (reference sequence). This CDR3 spans 14 amino acids. CDR3 sequence: CASSQAIAKNIQYF. Written as DNA, the CDR3 is TGTGCCAGCAGCCAGGCGATAGCCAAAAACATTCAGTACTTC.

V gene TRBV7-2 combines with J gene TRBJ2-7; no clear D gene. The germline CDR1 and CDR2 sequences are SGHTA and FQGNSA. V was cut by 4 bases and J by 0 bases, with 7 bases left in between. The CDR3 spans 13 residues. CDR3: CASSSAYSYEQYF. DNA for the CDR3: TGTGCCAGCAGCTCTGCCTACTCCTACGAGCAGTACTTC.

J is TRBJ2-2 and V is TRBV5-1, with TRBD1 as a possible D gene (6 bases). V lost 2 bases and J lost 5, with 13 bases in between. From germline, CDR1 is SGHRS and CDR2 YFSETQ. The CDR3 runs to 15 residues. In nucleotides, the CDR3 is TGCGCCAGCAGCTTAGTGAAGGGGGAGACCGGGGAGCTGTTTTTT. As protein: CASSLVKGETGELFF.

The DNA for the CDR3 is TGTGCCAGCAGCCAAGCCCAGGGGTACCAAGAGACCCAGTACTTC. This gives the protein CASSQAQGYQETQYF. The V call is TRBV4-2, the J call TRBJ2-5; possibly TRBD1 for D (6 bases). Germline CDR1 LGHNA, CDR2 YNFKEQ. The V end lost 1 base, the J end lost 0 bases, and 9 bases lay between the germline ends. The CDR3 has 15 amino acids.

A few counts support this clonotype. The chain carries TRBV5-8 and TRBJ2-1, with 7 bases aligning to TRBD1. The CDR3 length is 15 residues. Trimming cost V 3 bases and J 3 bases; bases outside gene matches: 6. CDR1 SGHTS and CDR2 YDEGEE come from the germline V gene. CDR3 nucleotides: TGTGCCAGCAGCTCGGGACAGCTACACTACAATGAGCAGTTCTTC. It codes for CASSSGQLHYNEQFF.

The chain recombines TRBV11-2 with TRBJ2-6; D not resolved. The germline V gene encodes CDR1 SGHAT and CDR2 FQNNGV. Trimming cost V 0 bases and J 0 bases, with 3 bases left between them. The CDR3 has 15 amino acids. The chain's CDR3 is CASSLDISGANVLTF. The CDR3 DNA is TGTGCCAGCAGCTTAGACATCTCTGGGGCCAACGTCCTGACTTTC.

This clonotype was detected a few times. The V and J genes are TRBV6-9 and TRBJ2-3; perhaps TRBD1 as D (7 bases). CDR3 size: 11 residues. Germline CDR1 reads MNHGY; CDR2 reads SVAAGI. Trimming took 11 bases from V and 4 from J, leaving 10 bases between them. This chain's CDR3 is CAQGGSDTQYF. The CDR3 bases are TGTGCCCAGGGGGGCTCAGATACGCAGTATTTT.

This clonotype occurred a few times. The V gene is TRBV20-1, the J gene TRBJ1-4, with D uncertain. This CDR3 comprises 13 residues. V was pared by 3 bases and J by 4 bases, with 9 bases between. Looked up from germline, CDR1 is DFQATT and CDR2 is SNEGSKA (reference sequence). The CDR3 DNA follows: TGCAGTGCTAGGTACAACGGTAATGAAAAACTGTTTTTT. It is translated as CSARYNGNEKLFF.